Listed below are T cell receptor beta chains from one sample, sequenced in a study of blood T cell repertoires in COVID-19. The table came from immunoSEQ multiplex PCR; TCRdb's copy has only in-frame clones and leaves some out. This repertoire shows a few hundred thousand clones, over 65% found once; its top ten account for more than 3%. Sequenced input: PBMCs or T cells enriched from blood (not recorded which). The source is a woman in her fifties or sixties who had recovered from COVID-19. CDR3s include the opening cysteine and the closing phenylalanine or tryptophan. D genes are given only for firm matches. Only part of the rows carry a size: once, few, many, or a class if the clone is expanded.

>TRBJ1-1|TRBD1|11|NA|TRBV6-2/TRBV6-3
CASSRGISLFF
TGTGCCAGCAGCAGGGGGATAAGTTTATTCTTT
>TRBJ2-7|TRBD1|16|NA|TRBV27
CASSSLTGQGAWEQYF
TGTGCCAGCAGTTCACTCACCGGACAGGGGGCGTGGGAGCAGTACTTC
>TRBJ2-3|TRBD2|15|NA|TRBV7-7
CASSPQAGGADTQYF
TGTGCCAGCAGCCCTCAAGCGGGAGGAGCAGATACGCAGTATTTT
>TRBJ1-6|NA|14|NA|TRBV21-1
CASSMLRSNSPLHF
TGTGCCAGCAGCATGTTGAGGTCAAATTCACCCCTCCACTTT
>TRBJ1-1|TRBD1|12|NA|TRBV29-1
CSVGDRGFEAFF
TGCAGCGTTGGCGACAGGGGGTTTGAAGCTTTCTTT
>TRBJ1-3|TRBD1|16|NA|TRBV7-2
CASSLVTGMGGNTIYF
TGTGCCAGCAGCCTAGTGACAGGGATGGGGGGAAACACCATATATTTT
>TRBJ1-1|NA|12|NA|TRBV7-2
CASSLATGEAFF
TGTGCCAGCAGCTTAGCGACAGGTGAAGCTTTCTTT
>TRBJ1-2|TRBD1|14|NA|TRBV6-2/TRBV6-3
CASSYGQGAAGYTF
TGTGCCAGCAGTTACGGACAGGGGGCCGCTGGCTACACCTTC
>TRBJ1-6|TRBD1|14|NA|TRBV9
CASSTDRGNSPLHF
TGTGCCAGCAGCACCGACAGGGGGAATTCACCCCTCCACTTT
>TRBJ1-2|TRBD1|13|NA|TRBV3-1/TRBV3-2
CASSRDRGYGYTF
TGTGCCAGCAGCAGGGACAGGGGCTATGGCTACACCTTC
>TRBJ1-5|NA|15|NA|TRBV10-3
CAIRQGPNSNQPQHF
TGTGCCATCCGCCAGGGCCCAAATAGCAATCAGCCCCAGCATTTT
>TRBJ1-1|NA|15|NA|TRBV5-1
CASSLGAGAFSEAFF
TGCGCCAGCAGCCTTGGGGCAGGGGCATTTTCTGAAGCTTTCTTT
>TRBJ1-1|TRBD1|17|NA|TRBV19
CASSIVRQDRGGTEAFF
TGTGCCAGTAGTATAGTCAGGCAGGACAGGGGTGGCACTGAAGCTTTCTTT
>TRBJ1-2|TRBD1|16|NA|TRBV7-9
CASSLARGQGFYGYTF
TGTGCCAGCAGCTTAGCGCGGGGACAGGGATTCTATGGCTACACCTTC
>TRBJ2-3|TRBD1|15|NA|TRBV11-3
CASSATQGDEDTQYF
TGTGCCAGCAGCGCTACACAGGGGGACGAGGATACGCAGTATTTT
>TRBJ1-1|TRBD1|15|NA|TRBV7-9
CASSLGTEKNTEAFF
TGTGCCAGCAGCTTGGGGACAGAAAAGAACACTGAAGCTTTCTTT
>TRBJ1-2|TRBD1|16|NA|TRBV4-1
CASSQTGTGGYYGYTF
TGCGCCAGCAGCCAAACCGGGACAGGGGGCTACTATGGCTACACCTTC
>TRBJ2-1|TRBD2|15|NA|TRBV7-2
CASSSGLADHNEQFF
TGTGCCAGCAGCTCGGGACTAGCGGATCACAATGAGCAGTTCTTC
>TRBJ1-1|NA|17|few|TRBV4-2
CASSQADLDGRNTEAFF
TGTGCCAGCAGCCAAGCCGATTTGGACGGGAGGAACACTGAAGCTTTCTTT
>TRBJ1-3|NA|13|few|TRBV19
CATRPVSGNTIYF
TGTGCCACGCGCCCCGTCTCTGGAAACACCATATATTTT
>TRBJ1-2|TRBD1|14|NA|TRBV29-1
CSVSKTGDGYGYTF
TGCAGCGTTTCTAAGACAGGGGACGGGTATGGCTACACCTTC
>TRBJ2-7|TRBD2|15|NA|TRBV6-5
CASSYSTSGSYEQYF
TGTGCCAGCAGTTACTCGACTAGCGGCTCCTACGAGCAGTACTTC
>TRBJ2-3|TRBD2|16|NA|TRBV5-1
CASASSGRAGTDTQYF
TGCGCCAGCGCGAGTAGCGGGAGGGCCGGCACAGATACGCAGTATTTT
>TRBJ2-1|NA|16|NA|TRBV5-1
CASSLTVLISYNEQFF
TGCGCCAGCAGCTTGACAGTCCTCATATCCTACAATGAGCAGTTCTTC
>TRBJ1-6|NA|16|NA|TRBV19
CASSSPRSSYNSPLHF
TGTGCCAGTAGCTCACCCCGGAGCTCCTATAATTCACCCCTCCACTTT
>TRBJ2-7|TRBD1|15|NA|TRBV27
CASSLKWTGTYEQYF
TGTGCCAGCAGTTTAAAGTGGACAGGGACGTACGAGCAGTACTTC
>TRBJ2-3|NA|14|NA|TRBV9
CASSVGTDGDTQYF
TGTGCCAGCAGCGTCGGAACAGATGGAGATACGCAGTATTTT
>TRBJ2-2|NA|14|NA|TRBV7-7
CASSSQTGPGELFF
TGTGCCAGCAGCTCCCAGACAGGTCCCGGGGAGCTGTTTTTT
>TRBJ1-6|TRBD1|15|NA|TRBV5-3
CARSPIQDRDSPLHF
TGTGCCAGAAGCCCCATACAGGACAGGGATTCACCCCTCCACTTT
>TRBJ2-6|NA|15|NA|TRBV27
CASSARGAGANVLTF
TGTGCCAGCAGTGCCAGGGGTGCTGGGGCCAACGTCCTGACTTTC
>TRBJ1-2|NA|12|NA|TRBV28
CASNRDNYGYTF
TGTGCCAGCAATAGGGACAATTATGGCTACACCTTC
>TRBJ2-7|NA|13|many|TRBV3-1/TRBV3-2
CASSQDIGDKQYF
TGTGCCAGCAGCCAAGATATAGGGGACAAGCAGTACTTC